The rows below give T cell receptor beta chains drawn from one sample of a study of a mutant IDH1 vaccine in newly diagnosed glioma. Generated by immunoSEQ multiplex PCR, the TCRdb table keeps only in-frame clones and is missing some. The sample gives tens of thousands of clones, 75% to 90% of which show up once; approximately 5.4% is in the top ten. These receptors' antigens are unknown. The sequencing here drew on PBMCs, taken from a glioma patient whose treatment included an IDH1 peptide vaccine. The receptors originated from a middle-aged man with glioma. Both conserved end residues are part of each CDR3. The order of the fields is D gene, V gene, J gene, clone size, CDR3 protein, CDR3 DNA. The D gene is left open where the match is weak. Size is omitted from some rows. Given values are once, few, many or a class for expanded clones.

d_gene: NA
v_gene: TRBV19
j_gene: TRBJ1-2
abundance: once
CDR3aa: CASSIGGIGINYGYTF
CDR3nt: TGTGCCAGTAGTATAGGAGGGATTGGGATTAACTATGGCTACACCTTC

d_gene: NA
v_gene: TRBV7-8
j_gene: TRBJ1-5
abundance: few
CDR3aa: CASSFRISNQPQHF
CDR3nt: TGTGCCAGCAGCTTTCGGATTAGCAATCAGCCCCAGCATTTT

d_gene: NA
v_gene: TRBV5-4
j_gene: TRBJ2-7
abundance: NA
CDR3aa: CASSWTPRGDSYEQYF
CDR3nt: TGTGCCAGCAGCTGGACCCCAAGGGGCGACTCCTACGAGCAGTACTTC

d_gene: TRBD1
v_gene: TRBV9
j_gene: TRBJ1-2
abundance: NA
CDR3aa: CASSVGQGAYGYTF
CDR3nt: TGTGCCAGCAGCGTAGGGCAGGGGGCCTATGGCTACACCTTC

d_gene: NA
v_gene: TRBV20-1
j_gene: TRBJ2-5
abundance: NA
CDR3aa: CSATSRGHQYF
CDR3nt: TGCAGTGCTACATCACGGGGCCACCAGTACTTC

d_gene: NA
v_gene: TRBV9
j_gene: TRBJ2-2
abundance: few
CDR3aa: CASSVGLTGELFF
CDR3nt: TGTGCCAGCAGCGTAGGGCTAACCGGGGAGCTGTTTTTT

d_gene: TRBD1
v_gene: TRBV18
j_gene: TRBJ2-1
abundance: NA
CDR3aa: CASSLDRGYNEQFF
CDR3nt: TGTGCCAGCTCACTGGACAGGGGCTACAATGAGCAGTTCTTC

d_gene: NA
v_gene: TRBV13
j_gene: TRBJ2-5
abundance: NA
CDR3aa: CASSGLEETQYF
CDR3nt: TGTGCCAGCAGTGGTTTGGAGGAGACCCAGTACTTC

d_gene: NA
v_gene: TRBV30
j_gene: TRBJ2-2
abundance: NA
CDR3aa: CAWTEGTGELFF
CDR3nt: TGTGCCTGGACAGAAGGGACCGGGGAGCTGTTTTTT

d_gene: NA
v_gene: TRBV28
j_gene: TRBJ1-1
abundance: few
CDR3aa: CASTPSNGFYTEAFF
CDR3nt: TGTGCCAGCACCCCTAGTAATGGGTTTTACACTGAAGCTTTCTTT

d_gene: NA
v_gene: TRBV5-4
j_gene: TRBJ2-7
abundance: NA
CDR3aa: CASSSMMSGIVGEQYF
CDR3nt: TGTGCCAGCAGCTCAATGATGAGCGGAATTGTCGGGGAGCAGTACTTC

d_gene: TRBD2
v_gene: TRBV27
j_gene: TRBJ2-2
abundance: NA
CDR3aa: CASSTGLAALVATGELFF
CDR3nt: TGTGCCAGCAGTACCGGACTAGCGGCCCTAGTCGCCACCGGGGAGCTGTTTTTT

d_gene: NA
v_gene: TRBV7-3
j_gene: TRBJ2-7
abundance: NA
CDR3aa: CASRPGPGWDEQYF
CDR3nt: TGTGCCAGCAGACCAGGACCCGGCTGGGACGAGCAGTACTTC

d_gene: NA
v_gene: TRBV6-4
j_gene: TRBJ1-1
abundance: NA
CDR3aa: CASREAANTEAFF
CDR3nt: TGTGCCAGCAGGGAGGCGGCGAACACTGAAGCTTTCTTT

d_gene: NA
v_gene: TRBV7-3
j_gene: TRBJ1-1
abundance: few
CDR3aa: CASSPAGGQNTEAFF
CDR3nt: TGTGCCAGCAGCCCTGCCGGGGGTCAGAACACTGAAGCTTTCTTT

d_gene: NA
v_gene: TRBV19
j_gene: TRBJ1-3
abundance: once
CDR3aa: CASRLRSGNTIYF
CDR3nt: TGTGCCAGTAGATTGCGCTCTGGAAACACCATATATTTT

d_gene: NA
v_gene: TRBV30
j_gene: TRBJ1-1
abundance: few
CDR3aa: CAWMGVPGPEAFF
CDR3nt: TGTGCCTGGATGGGTGTCCCAGGCCCTGAAGCTTTCTTT

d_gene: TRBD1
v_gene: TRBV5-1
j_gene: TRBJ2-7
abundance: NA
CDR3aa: CASSFDRGGSYEQYF
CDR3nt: TGCGCCAGCAGCTTCGACAGGGGGGGCTCCTACGAGCAGTACTTC

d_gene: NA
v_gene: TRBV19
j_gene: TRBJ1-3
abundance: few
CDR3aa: CASTVTGRNTIYF
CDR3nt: TGTGCCAGTACGGTCACAGGGAGAAACACCATATATTTT

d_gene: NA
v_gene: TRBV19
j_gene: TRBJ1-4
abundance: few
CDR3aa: CASNVGGFDSYNEKLFF
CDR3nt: TGTGCCAGTAATGTCGGAGGATTTGACAGCTATAATGAAAAACTGTTTTTT

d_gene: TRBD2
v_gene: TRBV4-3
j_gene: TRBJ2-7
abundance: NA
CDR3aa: CASSFRTSGRLNEQYF
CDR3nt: TGCGCCAGCAGCTTTCGGACTAGCGGGAGATTGAACGAGCAGTACTTC

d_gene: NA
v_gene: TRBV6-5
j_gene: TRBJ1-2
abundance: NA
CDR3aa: CASSYSTSSNGYTF
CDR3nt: TGTGCCAGCAGTTACTCGACCAGTTCCAATGGCTACACCTTC

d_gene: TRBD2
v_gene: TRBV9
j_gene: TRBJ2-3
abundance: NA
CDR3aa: CASSDDSGVPTRTQYF
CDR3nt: TGTGCCAGCAGCGACGATAGCGGGGTACCAACTAGAACGCAGTATTTT

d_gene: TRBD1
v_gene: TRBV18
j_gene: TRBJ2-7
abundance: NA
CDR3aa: CASSPGTGGTEQYF
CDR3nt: TGTGCCAGCTCACCAGGGACAGGGGGGACCGAGCAGTACTTC

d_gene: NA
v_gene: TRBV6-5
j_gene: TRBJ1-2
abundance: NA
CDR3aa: CASRRGEEGYTF
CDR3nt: TGTGCCAGCAGAAGGGGAGAGGAGGGCTACACCTTC

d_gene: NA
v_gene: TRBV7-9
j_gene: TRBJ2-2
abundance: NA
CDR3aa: CASSLGNGELFF
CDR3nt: TGTGCCAGCAGCTTAGGGAACGGGGAGCTGTTTTTT

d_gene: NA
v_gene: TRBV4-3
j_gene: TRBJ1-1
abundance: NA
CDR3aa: CASSQDRLPNTEAFF
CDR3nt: TGCGCCAGCAGCCAAGACCGGCTCCCGAACACTGAAGCTTTCTTT

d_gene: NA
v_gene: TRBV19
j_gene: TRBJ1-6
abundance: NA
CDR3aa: CASSGAGGRNSPLHF
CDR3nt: TGTGCCAGTAGTGGGGCCGGGGGTAGGAATTCACCCCTCCACTTT

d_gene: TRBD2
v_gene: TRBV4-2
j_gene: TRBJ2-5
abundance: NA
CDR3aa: CASSQEASGGWYQETQYF
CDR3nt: TGTGCCAGCAGCCAAGAGGCTAGCGGGGGGTGGTACCAAGAGACCCAGTACTTC

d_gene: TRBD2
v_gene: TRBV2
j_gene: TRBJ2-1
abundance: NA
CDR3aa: CASKPGLAGYNEQFF
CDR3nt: TGTGCCAGCAAGCCGGGACTAGCGGGTTACAATGAGCAGTTCTTC

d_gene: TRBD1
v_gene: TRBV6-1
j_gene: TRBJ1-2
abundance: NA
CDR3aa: CASRNRGENGYTF
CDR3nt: TGTGCCAGCAGGAACAGGGGGGAGAATGGCTACACCTTC

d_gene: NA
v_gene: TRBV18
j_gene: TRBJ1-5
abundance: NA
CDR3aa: CASSPPGGSGNQPQHF
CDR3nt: TGTGCCAGCTCACCACCGGGGGGCTCGGGGAATCAGCCCCAGCATTTT

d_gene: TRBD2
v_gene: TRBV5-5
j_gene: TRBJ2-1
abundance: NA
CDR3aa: CASSTTSVRGYHNEQFF
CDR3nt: TGTGCCAGCAGCACAACTAGCGTCCGAGGCTACCACAATGAGCAGTTCTTC

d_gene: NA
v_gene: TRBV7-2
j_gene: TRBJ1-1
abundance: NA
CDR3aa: CASSLGAVGEAFF
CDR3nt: TGTGCCAGCAGCTTAGGGGCAGTGGGTGAAGCTTTCTTT

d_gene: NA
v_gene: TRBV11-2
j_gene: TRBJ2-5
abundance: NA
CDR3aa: CASTLTAQETTQYF
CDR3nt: TGTGCCAGCACCTTAACGGCCCAGGAAACGACCCAGTACTTC

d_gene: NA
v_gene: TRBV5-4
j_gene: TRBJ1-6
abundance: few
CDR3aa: CASRPSLQDNSPLHF
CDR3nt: TGTGCCAGCAGACCGAGTCTACAAGATAATTCACCCCTCCACTTT

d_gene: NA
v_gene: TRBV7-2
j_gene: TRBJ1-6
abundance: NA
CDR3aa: CASSLVDSPLHF
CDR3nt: TGTGCCAGCAGTCTAGTTGATTCACCCCTCCACTTT

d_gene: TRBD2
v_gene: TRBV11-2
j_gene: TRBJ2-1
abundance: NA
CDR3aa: CASSLGGPVDNEQFF
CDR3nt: TGTGCCAGCAGCTTGGGAGGGCCCGTCGACAATGAGCAGTTCTTC

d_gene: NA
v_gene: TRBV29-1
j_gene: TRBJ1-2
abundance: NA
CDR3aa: CSVDNPTDRHGYTF
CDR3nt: TGCAGCGTTGACAACCCTACCGACAGGCATGGCTACACCTTC

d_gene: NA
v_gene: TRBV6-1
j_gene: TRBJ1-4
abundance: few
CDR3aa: CAIKLDGVLEKLFF
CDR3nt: TGTGCCATTAAGCTCGACGGGGTCTTGGAAAAACTGTTTTTT

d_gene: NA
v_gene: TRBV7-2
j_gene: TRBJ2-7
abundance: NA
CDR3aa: CASSSAYYEQYF
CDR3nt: TGTGCCAGCAGCTCTGCATACTACGAGCAGTACTTC

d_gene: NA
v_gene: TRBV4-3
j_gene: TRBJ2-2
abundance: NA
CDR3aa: CASSPDEEDTGELFF
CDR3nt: TGCGCCAGCAGCCCCGATGAGGAGGACACCGGGGAGCTGTTTTTT

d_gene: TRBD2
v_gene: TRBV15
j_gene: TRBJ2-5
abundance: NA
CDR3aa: CATSNGGVETQYF
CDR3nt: TGTGCCACCAGCAATGGGGGGGTAGAGACCCAGTACTTC

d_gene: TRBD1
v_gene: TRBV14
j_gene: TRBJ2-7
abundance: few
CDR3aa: CASSQGRDRRYEQYF
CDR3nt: TGTGCCAGCAGCCAGGGTCGGGACAGGCGGTACGAGCAGTACTTC

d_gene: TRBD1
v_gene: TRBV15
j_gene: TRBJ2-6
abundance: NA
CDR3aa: CATSRDPWQGALVNVLTF
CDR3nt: TGTGCCACCAGCAGAGATCCGTGGCAGGGGGCTCTTGTCAACGTCCTGACTTTC

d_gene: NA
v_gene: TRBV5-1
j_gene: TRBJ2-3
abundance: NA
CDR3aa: CASSLRQATDTQYF
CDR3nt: TGCGCCAGCAGCTTGAGGCAGGCCACAGATACGCAGTATTTT

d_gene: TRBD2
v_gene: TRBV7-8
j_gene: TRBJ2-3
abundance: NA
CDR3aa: CASSFSTFSGIATDTQYF
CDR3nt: TGTGCCAGCAGCTTCTCTACGTTTAGCGGGATAGCGACAGATACGCAGTATTTT

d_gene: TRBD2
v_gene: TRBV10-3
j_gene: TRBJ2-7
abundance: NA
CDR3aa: CAISTSGRYEQYF
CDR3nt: TGTGCCATCAGTACTAGCGGGAGGTACGAGCAGTACTTC

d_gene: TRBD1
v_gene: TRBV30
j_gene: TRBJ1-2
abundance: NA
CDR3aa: CAWTKYLQGPYGYTF
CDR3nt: TGTGCCTGGACTAAATATCTACAGGGGCCCTATGGCTACACCTTC